This T cell receptor (beta chain) was profiled in a study of cytomegalovirus exposure and HLA in healthy donors (TCRdb year 2017). Regarding the study in general: An earlier analysis of about 530 of the donors reported under 300 Gb of sequence data and 95 million to 140 million unique TCR beta sequences obtained from approximately 180 million T cells. In addition to the first cohort of around 670 subjects, a separate validation cohort of some 120 different subjects was used. The study used immunosequencing to profile the T cell repertoires of approximately 690 subjects and linked those repertoires to cytomegalovirus serostatus. High-throughput TCR immunosequencing, statistical association of individual TCRs with disease status, and machine learning were combined to predict cytomegalovirus infection status. Several DR-DQ haplotypes were treated as single units for association and clustering because of strong linkage in the cohort. Every repertoire in the discovery cohort had been generated on one and the same sequencing platform. A later genetic analysis took genome-wide SNP genotypes for about 65% of the 666 donors and used that subset as a discovery cohort. Approximately 300 gigabases of sequencing data and roughly 90 million unique TCR sequences were included in an early release covering about 700 HLA-typed donors. A later analysis re-examined previously published TCR beta repertoires from several hundred donors and added high-resolution HLA genotyping to investigate patterns of TCR occurrence. The study aimed to test whether signatures of past pathogen exposure could be identified by cataloging public T cell receptors. An earlier analysis of 587 of the donors used high-throughput TCR beta sequencing to judge whether each TCR beta V gene segment behaved as functional or pseudogenic. Typing coverage differed by locus: A, B, C, DRB1 and DQB1 were typed in about 629-630 donors, DQA1 in 500 to 550, DPA1 in roughly 590, and DPB1 in around 490. HLA typing covered class I and class II loci at four-digit resolution. Rather than drawing on any new phenotypic data, the later analysis identified candidate immune exposures from TCR beta sequences and the way those sequences occurred across donors. Donor age, sex, ethnicity and CMV serostatus were compiled alongside the repertoire data. Among the roughly 410 genotyped donors, about 85% belonged to the genetic ancestry cluster associated with self-reported Caucasian donors. On average, 235,054 unique TCR beta nucleotide sequences were sequenced per donor among roughly 430 genotyped donors of the cohort, with 15% to 20% of those sequences being non-productive. Results and caveats for the whole study, not just this receptor: According to a later genetic analysis, donors in an Asian-associated ancestry cluster had fewer N-insertions in productive TCRs than the approximately 650-donor mean. Across donors, most TCR sequences were observed very rarely, whereas some public TCRs were present in many individuals. According to a later analysis, parvovirus B19, influenza, CMV and Epstein-Barr virus appeared linked to several top co-occurrence clusters. In a later analysis, HLA-associated TCR beta chains were found to be more clonally expanded and to have lower generation probabilities than equally common non-associated chains. A further reported finding was that TCR beta sequences accurately predicted the HLA-A and HLA-B alleles for most subjects in the first cohort. Presence/absence analyses assumed roughly uniform sequencing depth across donors, an assumption that may not hold. The study gave a list of 150 to 200 TCR beta chains associated with cytomegalovirus. Because counts were too low, seventeen rarely observed V segments, including chromosome 9 orphons, were left out of the earlier analysis of 500 to 750 of the donors. Specific HLA alleles were associated with around 18,000 TCR beta sequences at a false discovery rate of 0.05 in a later analysis. Broadly in line with IMGT annotations, most TCR beta V segments showed up in productive rearrangements about 87% or about 30% of the time in an earlier analysis of roughly 590 of the donors. This cohort had only TCR beta chains sequenced, and the lack of alpha or paired-chain data limited which features could be detected. A later genetic analysis associated a missense DCLRE1C variant with V-gene and J-gene trimming of TCR beta chains, and an independent cohort replicated the association. According to a later analysis, most CMV-associated TCR beta chains appeared to be HLA-restricted, and the HLA associations seemed to be driven largely by CMV exposure. Because HLA typing was unavailable for some donors at each locus, only the typed subset was used in association tests. A later analysis found that TCR association rates varied across HLA loci, with DRB1 alleles showing the most associated TCRs and HLA-C alleles the fewest. Strong co-occurrence of HLA alleles, especially DR and DQ, made assigning TCR associations to individual alleles difficult. CMV serostatus was the only immune exposure information available for the cohort. Three of the identified cytomegalovirus-associated TCR beta chains were confirmed in vitro to be specific for cytomegalovirus antigens. It was suggested by the authors that the approach could potentially be generalized to other disease states and immunological phenotypes. A cluster of highly shared sequence variants was judged likely to be a technical artifact of the sequencing pipeline. Correlated functional status among segregating V segments might be attributable to linkage disequilibrium, but an unknown experimental factor could not be ruled out. Some IMGT-functional V segments, including TRBV6-2 and TRBV6-3, could not be told apart with the 87-base-pair reads, so those segments were excluded. The classifier was reported to diagnose cytomegalovirus status with high specificity and sensitivity in both the original and validation cohorts.

As regards this clone: It has no known antigen specificity. No much larger clonotype is one base removed from it; base qualities were not supplied.

The protocol used for the library was the immunoSEQ multiplex PCR assay. A mixture of 60 forward primers for TCR Vbeta segments and 13 reverse primers for TCR Jbeta segments was used in the multiplex PCR. The CDR3 region of rearranged TCR beta genes was amplified from genomic DNA by a multiplex PCR assay. On the Illumina HiSeq System, the amplified TCR beta libraries were sequenced as 87-base-pair reads. As for the original processing: A later analysis counted tens of millions of unique TCR beta chains across the 550 to 700 repertoires, and some 12 million of these chains were shared by at least two donors. Raw reads were error-corrected and collapsed into unique sequences with a nearest-neighbor algorithm that merged closely related sequences to remove PCR and sequencing errors. CDR3 sequences were aligned to IMGT reference sequences to assign V, D and J gene segments. Each retained sequence needed at least a six-nucleotide match to both a V gene segment and a J gene segment. Rearrangements were classified as productive when the CDR3 lacked stop codons and remained in frame with V and J, and all other rearrangements were classified as non-productive. Following IMGT convention, CDR3 was defined as the stretch from the second conserved V-encoded cysteine to the conserved J-encoded phenylalanine. Sequences without an unambiguous match to a single V gene segment were excluded from the earlier analysis of approximately 600 of the donors. In an earlier analysis of roughly 500 of the donors, V segments were called functional above 56.7% productive rearrangements and were called segregating when the between-donor standard deviation exceeded 5%. A statistical classification framework was developed to diagnose cytomegalovirus status using the catalog of TCR beta chain sequences. In a later analysis, V and J genes were assigned by comparing TCR nucleotide sequences against IMGT/GENE-DB human TR gene sequences. The TCRdist pipeline was used in a later analysis to assign CDR3 sequences and most-parsimonious VDJ recombination scenarios. A later analysis defined each TCR beta chain by its CDR3 amino acid sequence plus V-gene family, and excluded reads lacking a unique V-gene family. To address suspected cross-contamination and a sequencing artifact, a later analysis removed under 600 highly shared, low-generation-probability nucleotide sequences. For each public chain, a later analysis derived a clonal expansion index from normalized ranks of inferred template counts within each repertoire. In a later analysis, generation probabilities were computed with a VDJ recombination model fitted to out-of-frame rearrangements, and the resulting probabilities were checked against IGoR. In a later analysis, TCR-TCR, TCR-HLA and TCR-CMV co-occurrence was scored with hypergeometric tests, and a repertoire-size bias correction was applied to TCR pairs. A later analysis estimated false discovery rates by permuting HLA or CMV assignments 20 times. A later analysis grouped co-occurring TCRs with DBSCAN, adding TCRdist sequence similarity when clustering within HLA-allele-positive subsets. Repertoires with fewer than 30,000 or more than 120,000 public chains were left out of co-occurrence clustering, as were about five repertoires with anomalous nucleotide sharing. Entries here come from immuneACCESS through TCRdb and include only in-frame sequences with V and J called. Some clones fail to appear in such tables; in the studies checked, an unresolved V gene covers under half of the shortfall, and the cause of the remainder is unknown. V and J calls and clone size come straight from that table; D and trimming were deduced from the DNA. The sample has about 190,000 clones on record, 79% of them singletons. Of the sample, about 1.5% is held by the ten largest clones.

The junction shows trimming of 4 bases on V and 7 bases on J, and the gene matches do not reach 12 bases of it. From a lookup of the germline V gene, CDR1 and CDR2 are SQVTM and ANQGSEA. From the cysteine up to the phenylalanine, the CDR3 has a length of 14 residues. The read is trimmed to its CDR3 DNA, 42 bases read in frame from base 1. The cohort comprised 670 or so healthy bone marrow donors. Cohort members were all nominally healthy when sampled, although unrecorded immune exposures were likely present. The donor tested CMV seronegative and was one of the 352 seronegative cohort members. A peripheral blood sample was provided by each donor, and peripheral blood mononuclear cells were used for TCR beta sequencing. The Qiagen DNeasy Blood Extraction Kit was used to extract genomic DNA from the blood cell samples.

Material for sequencing was PBMCs. The receptor was isolated from a woman aged 18-29 years in good health and CMV-seronegative. The sequence is built from TRBV29-1 and TRBJ1-1, with TRBD1 matching 7 junction bases. At the DNA level, the sequence is TGCAGCGTTGGAAGGGGGCAGGGGAACTATGAAGCTTTCTTT. It is translated as CSVGRGQGNYEAFF.